A selection of T cell receptor beta chains follows, all from one sample in a study of T-cell memory formation after mild COVID-19. Using its own MiXCR run on the 5' RACE reads, TCRdb lists one record per CDR3 protein. The profile shows almost 350,000 distinct CDR3 sequences, 20% to 25% of them singletons. Sequenced input: PBMCs or a T cell subset sorted from them (not recorded which). Every receptor here comes from a man aged 18-30 years who had mild COVID-19 (a few samples of this study predate the infection). Cell type and time point are not known. CDR3s include the opening cysteine and the closing phenylalanine or tryptophan. A D gene is named only where the DNA matches it firmly. Expanded clones get a size class; other rows say once, few or many, or leave the size out.

TGTGCCAGCAGCCAAGAGTGGTCGACCGGGGGGGCCTACGAGCAGTACTTC,CASSQEWSTGGAYEQYF,TRBD2,TRBV4-2,TRBJ2-7,.
TGTGCCAGCAGTGAGAATTACTATGGCAATGAGCAGTTCTTC,CASSENYYGNEQFF,.,TRBV6-1,TRBJ2-1,few
TGTGCCAGCAGTGATGACAGGGCATTTGGCTACACCTTC,CASSDDRAFGYTF,TRBD1,TRBV6-2/TRBV6-3,TRBJ1-2,many
TGCGCCAGCAGCTTGGCCGGGACAGCCTACGAGCAGTACTTC,CASSLAGTAYEQYF,TRBD1,TRBV5-1,TRBJ2-7,few
TGTGCCAGCGACGAAGGGGCCAGCTACACCTTC,CASDEGASYTF,.,TRBV7-2,TRBJ1-2,.
TGTGCCAGCAGTCCCCTTCCAGCGGGCAACACCGGGGAGCTGTTTTTT,CASSPLPAGNTGELFF,.,TRBV7-2,TRBJ2-2,few
TGTGCCAGCAGTCCAGGCCGGGGCCCAGATACGCAGTATTTT,CASSPGRGPDTQYF,.,TRBV28,TRBJ2-3,.
TGTGCCAGCAGCTTAGGCGGGACTGACGAGGGTGAGCAGTTCTTC,CASSLGGTDEGEQFF,.,TRBV13,TRBJ2-1,.
TGTGCCAGCAGCGACCGGAACGCCAATGAGCAGTTCTTC,CASSDRNANEQFF,.,TRBV3-1,TRBJ2-1,few
TGTGCCAGCAGCCGACAGGGGATTAGCAATCAGCCCCAGCATTTT,CASSRQGISNQPQHF,TRBD1,TRBV7-2,TRBJ1-5,few
TGCGCCAGCAGCCAAGTATGGGGGCCAAAGTCTGGGTCGGCTCAGCCCCAGCATTTT,CASSQVWGPKSGSAQPQHF,.,TRBV4-3,TRBJ1-5,few
TGTGCCAGCAGCCAAGGAGGGGACGGCGATGAGCAGTTCTTC,CASSQGGDGDEQFF,.,TRBV4-2,TRBJ2-1,many
TGCGCCAGCAACCCAAGGGGAGGTGACACTGAAGCTTTCTTT,CASNPRGGDTEAFF,.,TRBV5-1,TRBJ1-1,few
TGTGCCAGCAGCTTAGGGACAGGGAGGAGGAAAGCTTTCTTT,CASSLGTGRRKAFF,TRBD1,TRBV7-2,TRBJ1-1,many
TGTGCCAGCAGCGGTGGGGTCCTCTATGGCTACACCTTC,CASSGGVLYGYTF,.,TRBV4-2,TRBJ1-2,.
TGTGCCACCACGGCAGGGGGCTACGAGCAGTACTTC,CATTAGGYEQYF,TRBD1,TRBV10-3,TRBJ2-7,.
TGTGCCAGCAGCACCACCCTGGCACGAGAGACCCAGTACTTC,CASSTTLARETQYF,.,TRBV7-2,TRBJ2-5,few
TGCGCCAGCAACCCGGGAGGGGAGATCTATGGCTACACCTTC,CASNPGGEIYGYTF,.,TRBV5-1,TRBJ1-2,few
TGTGCCAGCAGCTTAGGACTAGCGGGCACAGGGTACACCGGGGAGCTGTTTTTT,CASSLGLAGTGYTGELFF,TRBD2,TRBV7-8,TRBJ2-2,.
TGTGCCACCAGTGATTATCGAGGGGAGACCCAGTACTTC,CATSDYRGETQYF,.,TRBV24-1,TRBJ2-5,few
TGTGCCAGCAGCTCGACTAGCGGGGGGGTGTACAATGAGCAGTTCTTC,CASSSTSGGVYNEQFF,TRBD2,TRBV12-3/TRBV12-4,TRBJ2-1,.
TGTGCCAGCAGCTTGGTTGGCGGGGACTATAATTCACCCCTCCACTTT,CASSLVGGDYNSPLHF,.,TRBV5-5,TRBJ1-6,.
TGTGCCAGCAGCCAGCGGCAGACCCAGTACTTC,CASSQRQTQYF,.,TRBV7-2,TRBJ2-5,many
TGCGCCAGCAGCCAAGCGACTAGCGGGGGTCAGTTCTTC,CASSQATSGGQFF,TRBD2,TRBV4-1,TRBJ2-1,few
TGTGCCAGCAGACGTACGGGGGGGCGGGCAGATACGCAGTATTTT,CASRRTGGRADTQYF,TRBD2,TRBV6-5,TRBJ2-3,.
TGTGCCAGCAGTTTATTTACCGGCGGGCTAGCGGATTCAGATACGCAGTATTTT,CASSLFTGGLADSDTQYF,TRBD2,TRBV28,TRBJ2-3,.
TGTGCCAGCAGCTCTCAATCGGCGACCCAGTACTTC,CASSSQSATQYF,.,TRBV7-3,TRBJ2-5,.
TGTGCCACCACCGGAGGGACAGGGTCCTACGAGCAGTACTTC,CATTGGTGSYEQYF,TRBD1,TRBV5-4,TRBJ2-7,.
TGTGCCAGTTTCCCTCTAGCTGGGGGTTTAGAGGAGCAGTTCTTC,CASFPLAGGLEEQFF,.,TRBV21-1,TRBJ2-1,.
TGTGCCAGCGGCAAGGGGTCTGGCACAGATACGCAGTATTTT,CASGKGSGTDTQYF,.,TRBV12-3/TRBV12-4,TRBJ2-3,few
TGTGCCATCAGTCCCAGATCAGGGATGAACACTGAAGCTTTCTTT,CAISPRSGMNTEAFF,.,TRBV10-3,TRBJ1-1,.
TGCGCCAGCAGCGGTACCGGGATTTTTGACGGGGAGCTGTTTTTT,CASSGTGIFDGELFF,.,TRBV5-1,TRBJ2-2,few
TGTGCCATCAGTGAATCAGGGGTGGTTCAGCCCCAGCATTTT,CAISESGVVQPQHF,.,TRBV10-3,TRBJ1-5,.
TGTGCCAGCAGCGCCCGGGGGTATAGCAATCAGCCCCAGCATTTT,CASSARGYSNQPQHF,.,TRBV7-2,TRBJ1-5,.
TGTGCCGTTTCAGGGGGTCGGGACGAGCAGTACTTC,CAVSGGRDEQYF,TRBD1,TRBV6-5,TRBJ2-7,.
TGTGCCAGCTTGGACCTTAGCACAGATACGCAGTATTTT,CASLDLSTDTQYF,.,TRBV18,TRBJ2-3,few
TGTGCCAGCAGCTTAGTGGGACTGGCAGGAGATACGCAGTATTTT,CASSLVGLAGDTQYF,.,TRBV11-2,TRBJ2-3,few
TGCAGTGGAGTTTTCCACAGGGGGCTTCGTTTCACTGAAGCTTTCTTT,CSGVFHRGLRFTEAFF,TRBD1,TRBV20-1,TRBJ1-1,.
TGTGCCAGCAGTTCCAACCCCCAGGGTGCAAATTCACCCCTCCACTTT,CASSSNPQGANSPLHF,.,TRBV12-3/TRBV12-4,TRBJ1-6,few
TGTGCCAGCAGCTGGGGCAGGGGAGAGACCCAGTACTTC,CASSWGRGETQYF,.,TRBV7-2,TRBJ2-5,.
TGTGCCAGCATTAGCCTCGGGGGGCTTGGAAACACCATATATTTT,CASISLGGLGNTIYF,.,TRBV6-5,TRBJ1-3,few
TGTGCCAGCAGTGAGACTCCCAACACTGAAGCTTTCTTT,CASSETPNTEAFF,.,TRBV6-1,TRBJ1-1,few
TGCAGCGCCTCGGAGGGTGACATTCAGTACTTC,CSASEGDIQYF,.,TRBV29-1,TRBJ2-4,once
TGTGCCAGCAGTTTACAGGGGGCCGCCCCCGGGGAGACCCAGTACTTC,CASSLQGAAPGETQYF,TRBD1,TRBV27,TRBJ2-5,.
TGCGCCAGCGAGGAGGAAGCGGGGGGGAGTAATGAGCAGTTCTTC,CASEEEAGGSNEQFF,TRBD2,TRBV5-1,TRBJ2-1,many
TGTGCCAGCAGCTACCTTGGGCGGCGGGGAGAGACCCAGTACTTC,CASSYLGRRGETQYF,.,TRBV7-2,TRBJ2-5,few
TGTGCCAGCAGCTTAAATTTGGGTGCAGATACGCAGTATTTT,CASSLNLGADTQYF,.,TRBV7-3,TRBJ2-3,.
TGTGCCAGCAGCGTAGTACAGAACTATGGCTACACCTTC,CASSVVQNYGYTF,.,TRBV9,TRBJ1-2,.
TGTGCCAGCTCACCCCCGAGCGGGGGGGCCGCAAATGAGCAGTTCTTC,CASSPPSGGAANEQFF,TRBD2,TRBV18,TRBJ2-1,few
TGCGCCAGCAGCCAACAGAGGAACACTGAAGCTTTCTTT,CASSQQRNTEAFF,.,TRBV4-3,TRBJ1-1,many
TGTGCCAGCAGCTTACCCAGCGAAAGCTACTCTAGCACAGATACGCAGTATTTT,CASSLPSESYSSTDTQYF,.,TRBV7-2,TRBJ2-3,.